The clone carrying this T cell receptor beta chain was observed many times. The antigen remains undetermined. These data come from a study of neurological immune-mediated disorders. Study-wide points: There was no association between the multiple sclerosis repertoire cluster and any clinical or MRI feature.

The CDR3 has 15 amino acids. The germline V gene has CDR1 SGHNT and CDR2 YYREEE (reference sequence). Trimming shortened V by 1 base and J by 6 bases, and 17 bases separated the two germline ends. Each sequencing run yielded over 170 million TCR-beta sequences from 15-18 subjects. MiXCR was run by TCRdb on the 5' RACE reads, yielding one entry per CDR3 protein. The data show tens of thousands of distinct CDR3 sequences, around 4.8% seen once. The J gene is TRBJ2-7, the V gene TRBV5-4; either TRBD1 or TRBD2 may supply D (5 bases each). Sequenced input: PBMCs. The receptor comes from a woman in her 50s with multiple sclerosis. CDR3 bases: TGTGCCAGCAGCTTGCCCGAACGGGGCCTAGTCGAGCAGTACTTC. Translated, it gives CASSLPERGLVEQYF.